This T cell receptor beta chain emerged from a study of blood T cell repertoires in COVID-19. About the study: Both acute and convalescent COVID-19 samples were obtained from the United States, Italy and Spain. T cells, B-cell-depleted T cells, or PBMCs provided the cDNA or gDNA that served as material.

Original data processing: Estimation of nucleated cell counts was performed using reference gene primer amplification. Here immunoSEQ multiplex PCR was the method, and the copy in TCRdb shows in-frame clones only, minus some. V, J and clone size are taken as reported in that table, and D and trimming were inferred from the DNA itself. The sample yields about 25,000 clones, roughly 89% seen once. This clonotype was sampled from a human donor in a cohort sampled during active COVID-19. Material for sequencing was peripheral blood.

The CDR3 DNA sequence: TGCGCCAGCAGCTCCCGTTTCACCTCCTTACAGGGGAGCACAGATACGCAGTATTTT. Its protein product is CASSSRFTSLQGSTDTQYF. This chain uses TRBV5-1 with TRBJ2-3; 7 bases line up with TRBD1. CDR3 length: 19 amino acids. V was pared by 3 bases and J by 0 bases, with 16 bases of the junction left unmatched. CDR1 SGHRS and CDR2 YFSETQ come from the germline V gene.